This entry lists 12 T cell receptor beta chains sequenced from one sample in a study of blood T cell repertoires in COVID-19. Sequenced by immunoSEQ multiplex PCR; TCRdb stores in-frame clones only, minus some. The sample records roughly 200,000 clones, about 89% being singletons. Sequencing input: peripheral blood. The receptors derive from a man aged 35 to 55 with acute or convalescent COVID-19.

The chain links TRBV6-1 to TRBJ1-1; D not certain. V lost 2 bases and J 3 bases, leaving 7 bases between the germline ends. CDR1 and CDR2 from the germline V gene are MNHNS and SASEGT. This CDR3 is built from 13 residues. The CDR3 nucleotides read TGTGCCAGCAGTGAACGGGGAGACACTGAAGCTTTCTTT. This codes for CASSERGDTEAFF.

The chain uses TRBV4-2 and TRBJ1-2, with a tentative D call TRBD1 (6 bases). This CDR3 region has 13 residues. Germline lookup yields CDR1 LGHNA and CDR2 YNFKEQ. With 1 base removed from V and 6 bases from J, the gap between germline ends came to 9 bases. CDR3 protein: CASSQVQGNGYTF. The CDR3 DNA sequence: TGTGCCAGCAGCCAAGTCCAGGGGAATGGCTACACCTTC.

The V and J genes are TRBV5-4 and TRBJ1-1, with unresolved D. The V end was cut by 0 bases, the J end by 3 bases, with 18 bases between. The length of the CDR3 is 17 residues. Germline assignment: CDR1 SGHNT and CDR2 YYREEE (reference sequence). For the CDR3, the DNA is TGTGCCAGCAGCTTGGGGGGAAGAGGACTAGGTCACACTGAAGCTTTCTTT. Translation: CASSLGGRGLGHTEAFF.

In the case of this clone: The same CDR3 arises from other DNA sequences in this sample as well. The chain couples TRBV12-3 or TRBV12-4 to TRBJ2-7; D uncertain. The V and J ends lost 4 bases and 3 bases respectively, with 4 bases between them. The CDR3 covers 11 residues. The CDR3 is CASSSGYEQYF. The DNA of the CDR3 is TGTGCCAGCAGTTCCGGCTACGAGCAGTACTTC.

The V call is TRBV27, the J call TRBJ1-5; tentatively, D is TRBD1 (5 bases). Trimming removed 5 bases at V and 6 bases at J, with 14 bases between. The germline CDR1 and CDR2 sequences are MNHEY and SMNVEV (reference sequence). This CDR3 has 14 residues. CDR3 loop: CASSPQGFGQPQHF. The DNA for the CDR3 is TGTGCCAGCAGTCCGCAGGGATTTGGTCAGCCCCAGCATTTT.

The chain uses TRBV19 and TRBJ1-2, with 7 bases lining up with TRBD1. Germline CDR1 reads LNHDA; CDR2 reads SQIVND (reference sequence). V shed 5 bases and J 6 bases; nucleotides not matched to a gene: 15. This CDR3 region has 16 residues. The chain's CDR3 is CASSPDPQGQLNGYTF. Here the CDR3 DNA reads TGTGCCAGTAGTCCCGACCCCCAGGGACAGCTTAATGGCTACACCTTC.

CDR3 sequence: CASSLEAAGGNQPQHF. DNA of the CDR3: TGCGCCAGCAGCTTGGAGGCCGCGGGGGGCAATCAGCCCCAGCATTTT. The chain joins TRBV5-1 to TRBJ1-5; D perhaps matches TRBD1 (5 bases). CDR1 and CDR2 (germline): SGHRS, YFSETQ. Trimming cost V 0 bases and J 2 bases, with 12 bases left between them. CDR3 length equals 16 residues.

This rearrangement joins TRBV7-2 to TRBJ2-1; TRBD2 matches 7 bases. The CDR3 has 13 residues. Losses at the gene ends were 3 bases for V and 6 bases for J; bases not matched to a gene: 2. Germline CDR1 SGHTA, CDR2 FQGNSA. The CDR3 sequence: CASSFSGGNEQFF. CDR3 bases: TGTGCCAGCAGCTTTTCGGGGGGCAATGAGCAGTTCTTC. The variable domain in full, with the rest retrieved from reference TRBV7-2 and TRBJ2-1, is GAGVSQSPSNKVTEKGKDVELRCDPISGHTALYWYRQSLGQGLEFLIYFQGNSAPDKSGLPSDRFSAERTGGSVSTLTIQRTQQEDSAVYLCASSFSGGNEQFFGPGTRLTVL.

V and J are TRBV6-1 and TRBJ1-2; D unresolved. Germline V gene sequence: CDR1 MNHNS, CDR2 SASEGT. This CDR3 contains 15 residues. V gave up 2 bases and J gave up 3 bases, with 13 bases separating them. CDR3: CASSESGEAYYGYTF. CDR3 bases: TGTGCCAGCAGTGAAAGTGGGGAGGCGTACTATGGCTACACCTTC.

The chain carries TRBV7-2 and TRBJ2-3; 7 bases fit TRBD1. The CDR3 has 12 residues. CDR1 and CDR2 from the germline V gene are SGHTA and FQGNSA. V shed 4 bases, J shed 13 bases, and the junction held 8 bases outside the gene matches. The CDR3 reads CASSSYDREKYF. CDR3 coding DNA: TGTGCCAGCAGCTCCTATGACAGGGAAAAGTATTTT.

The chain uses TRBV5-4 and TRBJ1-2, with unresolved D. V lost 3 bases to trimming and J lost 7 bases, with 19 bases between them. The CDR3 is 15 amino acids. Germline V CDR1 and CDR2: SGHNT, YYREEE (reference sequence). This chain's CDR3 is CASSSGFLPSGGYTF. The CDR3 DNA reads TGTGCCAGCAGCTCCGGGTTCCTTCCCTCGGGTGGCTACACCTTC.

V is TRBV4-2 and J is TRBJ2-5; unclear D gene. Germline V CDR1 and CDR2: LGHNA, YNFKEQ. This CDR3 is built from 14 residues. V was trimmed by 0 bases and J by 7 bases, leaving 12 bases between them. In DNA, the CDR3 is TGTGCCAGCAGCCAAGAACCAGGTCTGGGGACCCAGTACTTC. It translates to CASSQEPGLGTQYF.